This T cell receptor (beta chain) came from a study of blood T cell repertoires in COVID-19. Study-wide context: PBMCs, B-cell-depleted T cells, or T cells provided the cDNA or gDNA that made up the material.

The V end was cut by 5 bases, the J end by 2 bases, with 10 bases between. Germline CDR1 and CDR2: SGHRS and YFSETQ. The length of the CDR3 is 13 residues. Participant age was roughly 18 to 89 years, and participants resided in fewer than 30 US areas. Participant-reported clinical history was the basis for cohort assignment. Original methodology: The assay estimated nucleated cells by amplifying reference gene primers. Using immunoSEQ multiplex PCR, the repertoire was profiled, and TCRdb retains in-frame clones only, with some absent. V and J calls and clone size are those listed in that table; D and trimming were worked out from the DNA. This table holds around 58,000 clones, 70% to 90% found once.

Sequenced: PBMCs or T cells enriched from blood (not recorded which). The gene calls are TRBV5-1 and TRBJ1-1; D perhaps matches TRBD1 (5 bases). The clonotype was recovered from a woman in her thirties or forties with acute COVID-19. The CDR3 protein is CASRAGSNTEAFF. Here the CDR3 DNA reads TGCGCCAGCAGGGCAGGGTCAAACACTGAAGCTTTCTTT.